These 10 T cell receptor beta chains share one sample of origin, sequenced in a study of cytomegalovirus exposure and HLA in healthy donors. Only in-frame clones appear in the TCRdb table, and some are missing; sequencing was by immunoSEQ multiplex PCR. Of roughly 260,000 clones in the sample, about 83% were seen once. The sample taken for sequencing was PBMCs. These TCRs come from a man aged 18 to 30 in good health and CMV-seronegative.

Written as DNA, the CDR3 is TGTGCCAGCAGCCAAACCGGGGGGGACTCCTACAATGAGCAGTTCTTC. Translating gives CASSQTGGDSYNEQFF. This chain uses TRBV4-2 with TRBJ2-1; 8 nucleotides agree with TRBD2. This CDR3 spans 16 amino acids. With 2 bases clipped from V and 0 bases from J, the junction kept 3 bases outside the gene matches. Per germline, CDR1 LGHNA and CDR2 YNFKEQ.

This clone has just a few counts. The chain is built from TRBV14 and TRBJ1-5; no firm D call. The germline gives CDR1 SGHDN, CDR2 FVKESK. The V end was cut by 1 base, the J end by 6 bases, with 7 bases between. The CDR3 is 13 residues long. The CDR3 DNA reads TGTGCCAGCAGCCAAGTGGAGGGTCAGCCCCAGCATTTT. It is translated as CASSQVEGQPQHF.

The CDR3 coding sequence is TGTGCCAGCAGTTTTCTGGGGGGAACAGATACGCAGTATTTT. Translated, it gives CASSFLGGTDTQYF. The genes are TRBV27 and TRBJ2-3; the D gene is possibly TRBD2 (6 bases). Germline V gives CDR1 MNHEY, CDR2 SMNVEV (reference sequence). The V end lost 3 bases, the J end lost 3 bases, and 10 bases lay between the germline ends. The CDR3 consists of 14 residues.

This chain connects TRBV6-6 to TRBJ2-1; 13 bases agree with TRBD2. CDR3 length: 16 amino acids. V lost 5 bases, J lost 9 bases, and 10 bases stayed unmatched. Germline V CDR1 and CDR2: MNHNY, SVGAGI (reference sequence). CDR3 region: CASSQTGTSGTAEQFF. In DNA, the CDR3 is TGTGCCAGCAGTCAAACCGGGACTAGCGGGACTGCTGAGCAGTTCTTC.

The rearrangement links TRBV5-4 to TRBJ2-3; 16 bases line up with TRBD2. From germline, CDR1 is SGHNT and CDR2 YYREEE (reference sequence). This CDR3 region has 20 residues. The V segment lost 0 bases and the J segment 4 bases; nucleotides outside the gene matches: 11. The CDR3 region has the DNA TGTGCCAGCAGCTTGGCCGTAGGGGGACTAGCGGGGGGGCTGGCAGATACGCAGTATTTT. This translates into CASSLAVGGLAGGLADTQYF.

This chain joins TRBV18 and TRBJ1-4; D remains ambiguous. Germline V gene sequence: CDR1 KGHSH, CDR2 LQKENI. V lost 6 bases, J lost 0 bases, and 11 bases lay in between. The CDR3 is 15 amino acids. CDR3 amino acids: CASSLRRSTNEKLFF. CDR3 nucleotides: TGTGCCAGCTCGTTGCGGAGGTCAACTAATGAAAAACTGTTTTTT.

V usage is TRBV4-3 and J usage is TRBJ2-3; 11 nucleotides line up with TRBD2. From germline, CDR1 is LGHNA and CDR2 YSLEER. CDR3 length: 15 residues. V trimming: 4 bases; J trimming: 2 bases; junction bases outside the gene matches: 2. The DNA of the CDR3 is TGCGCCAGCAGCCGGACTAGCGGGTACACAGATACGCAGTATTTT. Its protein is CASSRTSGYTDTQYF.

The CDR3 DNA reads TGTGCCAGCAGTTTACTACAGGGGGGCACTGAAGCTTTCTTT. This encodes CASSLLQGGTEAFF. The J gene is TRBJ1-1, the V gene TRBV27; 8 bases match TRBD1. This CDR3 contains 14 residues. CDR1 is MNHEY, CDR2 SMNVEV, per germline (reference sequence). V was clipped by 2 bases and J by 4 bases; unmatched bases: 3.

The rearrangement uses TRBV7-2 and TRBJ2-7, with D tentatively TRBD1 (6 bases). The CDR3 sequence is 12 residues long. V shed 5 bases and J shed 12 bases, with 17 bases lying between them. Germline V gene lookup returns CDR1 SGHTA and CDR2 FQGNSA. CDR3 nucleotides: TGTGCCAGCAGCGACAACAGGGCTACAACGTACTTC. This translates into CASSDNRATTYF.

The V gene is TRBV29-1, the J gene TRBJ2-3, with 11 nucleotides matching TRBD2. The CDR3 length is 15 residues. Germline CDR1 is SQVTM and CDR2 is ANQGSEA. The junction had 2 bases not matched to a gene; V was cut back by 3 bases and J by 0 bases. The CDR3 nucleotides read TGCAGCGTTGAGGGGACTAGCGGTAGCACAGATACGCAGTATTTT. It encodes CSVEGTSGSTDTQYF.